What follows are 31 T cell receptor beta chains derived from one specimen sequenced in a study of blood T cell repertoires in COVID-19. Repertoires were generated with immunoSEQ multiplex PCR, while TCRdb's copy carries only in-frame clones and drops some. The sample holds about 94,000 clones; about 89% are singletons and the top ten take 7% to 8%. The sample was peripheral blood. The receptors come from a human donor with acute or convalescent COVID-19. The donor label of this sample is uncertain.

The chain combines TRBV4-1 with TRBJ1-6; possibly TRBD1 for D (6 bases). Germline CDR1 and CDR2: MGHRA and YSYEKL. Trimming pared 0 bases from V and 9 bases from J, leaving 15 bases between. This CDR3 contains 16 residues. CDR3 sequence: CASSQESDRRPSPLHF. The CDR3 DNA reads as TGCGCCAGCAGCCAAGAATCAGACAGGAGACCTTCACCCCTCCACTTT.

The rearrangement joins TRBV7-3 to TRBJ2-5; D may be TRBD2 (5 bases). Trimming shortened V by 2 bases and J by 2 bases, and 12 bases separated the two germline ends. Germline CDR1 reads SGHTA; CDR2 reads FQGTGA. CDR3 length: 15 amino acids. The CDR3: CASSLSGLGQETQYF. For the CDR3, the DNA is TGTGCCAGCAGCTTATCTGGACTCGGACAAGAGACCCAGTACTTC.

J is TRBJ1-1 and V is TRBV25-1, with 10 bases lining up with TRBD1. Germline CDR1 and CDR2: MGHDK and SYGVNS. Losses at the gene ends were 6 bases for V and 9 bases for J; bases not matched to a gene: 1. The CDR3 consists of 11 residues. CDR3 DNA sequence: TGTGCCAGCAGGGGACAGGGGCAAGCTTTCTTT. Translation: CASRGQGQAFF.

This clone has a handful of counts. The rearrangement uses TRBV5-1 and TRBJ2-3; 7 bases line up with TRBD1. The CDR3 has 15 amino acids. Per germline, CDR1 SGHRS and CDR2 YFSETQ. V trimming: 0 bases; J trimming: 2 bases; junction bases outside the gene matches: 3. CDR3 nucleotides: TGCGCCAGCAGCTTGGGACAGGGTGTCACAGATACGCAGTATTTT. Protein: CASSLGQGVTDTQYF.

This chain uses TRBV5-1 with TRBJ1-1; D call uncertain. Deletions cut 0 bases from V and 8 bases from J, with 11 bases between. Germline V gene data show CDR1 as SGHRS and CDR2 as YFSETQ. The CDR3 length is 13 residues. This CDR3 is CASSLGGSAEAFF. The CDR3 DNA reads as TGCGCCAGCAGCTTGGGAGGGTCCGCGGAAGCTTTCTTT.

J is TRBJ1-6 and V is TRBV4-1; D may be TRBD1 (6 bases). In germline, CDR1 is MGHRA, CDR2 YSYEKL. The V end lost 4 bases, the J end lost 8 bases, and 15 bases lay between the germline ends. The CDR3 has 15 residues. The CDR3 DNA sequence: TGCGCCAGCAGCCGGTCAAGAGGGGGGGATTCACCCCTCCACTTT. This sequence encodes CASSRSRGGDSPLHF.

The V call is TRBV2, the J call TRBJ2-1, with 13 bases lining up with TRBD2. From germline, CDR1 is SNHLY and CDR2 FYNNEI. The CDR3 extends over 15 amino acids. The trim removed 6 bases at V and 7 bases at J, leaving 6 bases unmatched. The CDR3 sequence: CASSERTSGGNEQFF. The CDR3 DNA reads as TGTGCCAGCAGCGAGAGGACTAGCGGGGGAAATGAGCAGTTCTTC.

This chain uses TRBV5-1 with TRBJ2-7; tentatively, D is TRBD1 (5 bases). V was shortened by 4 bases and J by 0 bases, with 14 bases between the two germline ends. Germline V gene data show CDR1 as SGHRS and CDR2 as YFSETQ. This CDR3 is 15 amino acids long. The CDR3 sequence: CASSTTGPRSYEQYF. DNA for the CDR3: TGCGCCAGCAGCACCACAGGTCCGCGCTCCTACGAGCAGTACTTC.

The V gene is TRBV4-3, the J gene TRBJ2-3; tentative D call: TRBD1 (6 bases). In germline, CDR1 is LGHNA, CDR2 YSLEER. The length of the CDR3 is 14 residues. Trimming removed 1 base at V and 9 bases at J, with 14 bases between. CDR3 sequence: CASSQGRTAPTQYF. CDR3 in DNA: TGCGCCAGCAGCCAAGGGAGGACAGCTCCAACGCAGTATTTT.

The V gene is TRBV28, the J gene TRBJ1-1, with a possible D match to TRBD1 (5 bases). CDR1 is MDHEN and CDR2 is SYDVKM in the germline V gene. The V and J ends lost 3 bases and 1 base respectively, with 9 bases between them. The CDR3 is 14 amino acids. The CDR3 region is CASSLRGGNTEAFF. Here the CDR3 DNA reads TGTGCCAGCAGTTTGCGGGGCGGGAACACTGAAGCTTTCTTT.

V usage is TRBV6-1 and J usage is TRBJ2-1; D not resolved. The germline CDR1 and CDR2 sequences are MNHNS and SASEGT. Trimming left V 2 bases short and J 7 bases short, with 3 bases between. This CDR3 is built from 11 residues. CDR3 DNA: TGTGCCAGCAGTGAACTAAATGAGCAGTTCTTC. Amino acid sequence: CASSELNEQFF.

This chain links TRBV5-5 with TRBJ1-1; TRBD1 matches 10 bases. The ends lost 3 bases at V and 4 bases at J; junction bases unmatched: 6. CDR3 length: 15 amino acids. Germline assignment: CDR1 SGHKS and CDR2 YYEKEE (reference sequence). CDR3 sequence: CASSSPDRGGTEAFF. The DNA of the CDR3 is TGTGCCAGCAGCTCCCCGGACAGGGGGGGCACTGAAGCTTTCTTT.

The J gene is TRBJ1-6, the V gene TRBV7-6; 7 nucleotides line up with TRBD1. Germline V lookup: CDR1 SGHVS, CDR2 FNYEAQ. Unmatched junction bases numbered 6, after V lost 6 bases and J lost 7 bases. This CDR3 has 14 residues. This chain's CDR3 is CASSSDRANSPLHF. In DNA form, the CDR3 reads TGTGCCAGCAGTTCCGACAGGGCAAATTCACCCCTCCACTTT.

The CDR3 sequence is CASRRRGQGDNSPLHF. CDR3 DNA sequence: TGTGCCAGCAGGCGAAGGGGACAGGGCGATAATTCACCCCTCCACTTT. This chain joins TRBV27 and TRBJ1-6; 9 nucleotides agree with TRBD1. The CDR3 is made up of 16 amino acids. In germline, CDR1 is MNHEY, CDR2 SMNVEV (reference sequence). Losses at the gene ends were 6 bases for V and 5 bases for J; bases not matched to a gene: 8.

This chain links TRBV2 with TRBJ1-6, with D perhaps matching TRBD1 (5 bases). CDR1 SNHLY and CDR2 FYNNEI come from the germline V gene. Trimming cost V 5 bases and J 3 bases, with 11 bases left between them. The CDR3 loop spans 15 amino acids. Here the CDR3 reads CASSPSGNYNSPLHF. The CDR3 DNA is TGTGCCAGCAGTCCGTCAGGGAACTATAATTCACCCCTCCACTTT.

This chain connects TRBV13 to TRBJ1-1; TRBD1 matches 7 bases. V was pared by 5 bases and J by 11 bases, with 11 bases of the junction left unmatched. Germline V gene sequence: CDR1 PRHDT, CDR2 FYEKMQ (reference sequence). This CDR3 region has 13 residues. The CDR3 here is CASSPPTGIVAFF. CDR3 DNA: TGTGCCAGCAGCCCGCCGACAGGGATCGTTGCTTTCTTT.

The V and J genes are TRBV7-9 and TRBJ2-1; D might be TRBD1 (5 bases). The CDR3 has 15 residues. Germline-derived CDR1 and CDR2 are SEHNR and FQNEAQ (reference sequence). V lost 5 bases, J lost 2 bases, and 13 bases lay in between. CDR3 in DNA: TGTGCCAGCAGCACCAACAGGAAAGCCTACAATGAGCAGTTCTTC. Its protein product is CASSTNRKAYNEQFF.

This CDR3 is CAWVEGQGGFNSPLHF. CDR3 nucleotide sequence: TGTGCCTGGGTTGAAGGACAGGGCGGCTTTAATTCACCCCTCCACTTT. The gene calls are TRBV30 and TRBJ1-6; 8 bases line up with TRBD1. CDR1 and CDR2 (germline): GTSNPN, SVGIG (reference sequence). The CDR3 is 16 amino acids. V dropped 5 bases and J dropped 6; count of bases not matched to a gene: 12.

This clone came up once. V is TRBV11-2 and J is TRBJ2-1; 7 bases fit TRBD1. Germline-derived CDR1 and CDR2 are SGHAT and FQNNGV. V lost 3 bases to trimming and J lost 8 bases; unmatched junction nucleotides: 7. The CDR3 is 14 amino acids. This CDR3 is CASSFGQGVDEQFF. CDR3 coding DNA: TGTGCCAGCAGCTTTGGGCAGGGGGTCGATGAGCAGTTCTTC.

The CDR3 loop reads CSASYLPTGNYGYTF. The CDR3 DNA reads TGCAGTGCTAGTTATCTGCCGACGGGTAACTATGGCTACACCTTC. The chain carries TRBV20-1 and TRBJ1-2; D is uncertain. Trimming pared 3 bases from V and 1 base from J, leaving 15 bases between. This CDR3 spans 15 amino acids. Germline CDR1 reads DFQATT; CDR2 reads SNEGSKA (reference sequence).

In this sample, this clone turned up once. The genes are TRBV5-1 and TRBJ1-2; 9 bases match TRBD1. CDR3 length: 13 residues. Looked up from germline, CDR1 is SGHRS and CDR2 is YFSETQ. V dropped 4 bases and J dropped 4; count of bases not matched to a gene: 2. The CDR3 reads CASSMGQGYGYTF. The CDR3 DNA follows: TGCGCCAGCAGCATGGGACAGGGCTATGGCTACACCTTC.

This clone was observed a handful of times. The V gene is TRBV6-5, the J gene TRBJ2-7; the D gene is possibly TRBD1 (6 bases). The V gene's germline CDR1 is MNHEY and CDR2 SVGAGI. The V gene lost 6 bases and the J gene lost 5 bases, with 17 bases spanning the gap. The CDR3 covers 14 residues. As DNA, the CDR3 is TGTGCCAGCAGACTCACCGGACAGTCGGACGAGCAGTACTTC. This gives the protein CASRLTGQSDEQYF.

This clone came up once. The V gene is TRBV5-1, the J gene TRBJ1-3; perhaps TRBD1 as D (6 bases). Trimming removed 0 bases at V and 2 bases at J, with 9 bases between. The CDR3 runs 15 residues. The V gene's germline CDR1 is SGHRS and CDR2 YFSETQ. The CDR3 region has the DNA TGCGCCAGCAGCTTGGAGGGGGTCGCTGGAAACACCATATATTTT. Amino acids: CASSLEGVAGNTIYF.

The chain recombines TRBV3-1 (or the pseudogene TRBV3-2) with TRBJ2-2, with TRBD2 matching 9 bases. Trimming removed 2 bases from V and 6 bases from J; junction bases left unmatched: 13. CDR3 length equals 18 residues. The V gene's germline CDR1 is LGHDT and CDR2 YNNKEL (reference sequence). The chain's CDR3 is CASSQNLRAGGFPGELFF. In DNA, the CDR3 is TGTGCCAGCAGCCAAAATTTGCGAGCGGGGGGTTTCCCCGGGGAGCTGTTTTTT.

CDR3 sequence reads: CASSLSSYNEQFF. CDR3 nucleotide sequence: TGTGCCAGCAGTCTTAGCTCCTACAATGAGCAGTTCTTC. The V call is TRBV6-5, the J call TRBJ2-1; D gene uncertain. V lost 5 bases and J 0 bases, leaving 5 bases between the germline ends. The CDR3 length is 13 residues. Germline V lookup: CDR1 MNHEY, CDR2 SVGAGI.

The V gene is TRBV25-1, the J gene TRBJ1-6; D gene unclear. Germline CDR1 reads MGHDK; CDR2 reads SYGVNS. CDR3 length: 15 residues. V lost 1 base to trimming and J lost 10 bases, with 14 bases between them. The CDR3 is CASSECRATRSPLHF. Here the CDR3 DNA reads TGTGCCAGCAGTGAATGTAGAGCGACTCGGTCACCCCTCCACTTT.

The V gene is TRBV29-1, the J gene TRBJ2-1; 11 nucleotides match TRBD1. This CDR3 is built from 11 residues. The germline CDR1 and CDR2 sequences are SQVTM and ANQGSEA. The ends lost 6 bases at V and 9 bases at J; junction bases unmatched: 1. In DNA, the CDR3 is TGCAGCGTGGACAGGGGGCGTGAGCAGTTCTTC. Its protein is CSVDRGREQFF.

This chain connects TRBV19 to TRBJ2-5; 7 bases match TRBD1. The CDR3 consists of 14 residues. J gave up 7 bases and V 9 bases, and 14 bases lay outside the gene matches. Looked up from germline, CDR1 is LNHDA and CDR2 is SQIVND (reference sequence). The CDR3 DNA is TGTGCCAGATTGACAGGGACCAGGCCAGGGACCCAGTACTTC. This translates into CARLTGTRPGTQYF.

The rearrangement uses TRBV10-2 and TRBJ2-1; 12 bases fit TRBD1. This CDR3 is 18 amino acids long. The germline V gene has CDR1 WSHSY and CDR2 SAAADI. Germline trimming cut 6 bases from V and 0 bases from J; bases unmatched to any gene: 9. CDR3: CASSYRDRGPSSYNEQFF. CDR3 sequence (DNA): TGCGCCAGCAGCTACCGGGACAGGGGGCCGAGCTCCTACAATGAGCAGTTCTTC.

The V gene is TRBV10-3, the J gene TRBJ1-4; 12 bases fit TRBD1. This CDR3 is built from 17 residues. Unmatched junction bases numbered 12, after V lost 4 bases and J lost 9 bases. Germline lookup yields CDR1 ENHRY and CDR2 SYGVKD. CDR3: CAISATGQGAQGKKLFF. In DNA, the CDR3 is TGTGCCATCAGTGCCACGGGACAGGGGGCGCAAGGGAAAAAACTGTTTTTT.

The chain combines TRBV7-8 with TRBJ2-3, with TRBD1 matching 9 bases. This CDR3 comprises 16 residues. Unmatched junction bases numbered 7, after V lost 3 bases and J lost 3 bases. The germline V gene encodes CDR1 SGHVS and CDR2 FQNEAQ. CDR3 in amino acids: CASSFRTGGATDTQYF. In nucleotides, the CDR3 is TGTGCCAGCAGCTTTAGAACAGGGGGCGCGACAGATACGCAGTATTTT.